This T cell receptor (beta chain) was sequenced in a study of CD8+CD57+ T cells in acquired aplastic anemia. At the level of the study: Sorting CD4+ and CD8+ cells gave DNA averaging about 2.9 ug.

The CDR3 sequence is 11 residues long. With 1 base removed from V and 6 bases from J, the gap between germline ends came to 6 bases. Germline loops: CDR1 SQVTM, CDR2 ANQGSEA. The study's findings and limits: Overlap between patients and controls comprised 25 to 30 CD8+ CDR3 sequences. Between patients and controls, CD8+ Simpson's diversity did not vary significantly.

Profiles of TCR beta VDJ and CDR3 were generated from a genomic DNA template. TCRdb passed the reads through MiXCR, listing each CDR3 protein once. Of about 190,000 distinct CDR3 sequences listed, around 66% are singletons. Notes on this clonotype: As yet, its antigen is unknown.

The specimen sequenced was sorted CD4+, CD8+, or CD8+CD57+ T cells (not recorded which) from PBMCs. This receptor was obtained from a human donor with severe aplastic anemia or a healthy control (not recorded which). The gene calls are TRBV29-1 and TRBJ1-2; D is unresolved. CDR3 DNA sequence: TGCAGCGTTGAAGGGGGAGATGGCTACACCTTC. It codes for CSVEGGDGYTF.